Described below is a single T cell receptor beta chain sequence and its context. This record belongs to a study of blood T cells in healthy people across ages. It was with a sample-barcoded 5' primer and a J-beta primer mix that a second PCR of roughly 7 to 11 cycles was run. TCRdb recomputed calls from the 5' RACE reads with MiXCR, one row per CDR3 protein. Counted here are over 1,500,000 distinct CDR3 sequences, 40% to 55% occurring once; the ten biggest clones make up 2% to 2.5%. Germline V gene sequence: CDR1 LGHNT, CDR2 FRNRAP. The CDR3 covers 16 residues. V dropped 3 bases and J dropped 2 bases, with 16 bases sitting between them.

This chain joins TRBV12-5 and TRBJ1-1; D may be TRBD1 (5 bases). Input material: blood. The TCR comes from a woman aged 40 to 55 in good health. As DNA, the CDR3 is TGTGCTAGTGGTTTCTATGCGACGGGGGGAAACACTGAAGCTTTCTTT. It codes for CASGFYATGGNTEAFF.